This passage covers 30 T cell receptor beta chains from one sample sequenced in a study of cytomegalovirus exposure and HLA in healthy donors. Vbeta (60) and Jbeta (13) primers were used in the PCR. Assay used: immunoSEQ multiplex PCR; TCRdb lists only in-frame clones, some missing. The sample shows over 130,000 clones, roughly three quarters of them seen only once. Sample: PBMCs. The receptors derive from a human donor in good health.

The chain employs TRBV5-4 and TRBJ2-1, with 9 bases matching TRBD2. The CDR3 extends over 14 amino acids. The trim removed 2 bases at V and 9 bases at J, leaving 6 bases unmatched. Per the germline V gene, CDR1 is SGHNT and CDR2 is YYREEE (reference sequence). CDR3 DNA: TGTGCCAGCAGCTTAGTAGCGGGAGTGGGTGAGCAGTTCTTC. As protein: CASSLVAGVGEQFF.

The J gene is TRBJ1-3, the V gene TRBV14; 7 positions agree with TRBD1. With 4 bases clipped from V and 0 bases from J, the junction kept 6 bases outside the gene matches. CDR1 is SGHDN and CDR2 is FVKESK in the germline V gene. The CDR3 extends over 16 amino acids. The CDR3 protein is CASSPRTGLSGNTIYF. The CDR3 DNA reads as TGTGCCAGCAGCCCGAGGACAGGCCTCTCTGGAAACACCATATATTTT.

The chain combines TRBV7-8 with TRBJ2-7; 10 positions match TRBD1. The germline V gene has CDR1 SGHVS and CDR2 FQNEAQ. The CDR3 has 13 amino acids. Trimming removed 5 bases from V and 2 bases from J; junction bases left unmatched: 0. The CDR3 DNA follows: TGTGCCAGCAGCGACAGGGGGCCCTACGAGCAGTACTTC. It yields the protein CASSDRGPYEQYF.

V usage is TRBV19 and J usage is TRBJ2-1; maybe TRBD2 (6 bases). Trimming took off 3 bases at V and 6 bases at J, with 9 bases between the two ends. This CDR3 comprises 13 residues. Germline-derived CDR1 and CDR2 are LNHDA and SQIVND (reference sequence). DNA for the CDR3: TGTGCCAGTAGTATTTTGGGACTCAATGAGCAGTTCTTC. As protein: CASSILGLNEQFF.

The V gene is TRBV5-6, the J gene TRBJ1-5; 7 bases map to TRBD1. J was trimmed by 9 bases and V by 3 bases; bases with no gene match: 24. The CDR3 is 19 amino acids. Germline V gene sequence: CDR1 SGHDT, CDR2 YYEEEE. The CDR3 nucleotides are TGTGCCAGCAGCTCCTCGTACAGGGGAAGGGGGAGAGGCCAATGGCCCCAGCATTTT. It translates to CASSSSYRGRGRGQWPQHF.

The chain has TRBV7-2 and TRBJ1-3; D perhaps matches TRBD1 (6 bases). From germline, CDR1 is SGHTA and CDR2 FQGNSA. V shed 5 bases and J shed 3 bases, with 11 bases lying between them. The CDR3 spans 14 residues. CDR3 DNA sequence: TGTGCCAGCAGCCCGGACAGTAGTGGAAACACCATATATTTT. It is translated as CASSPDSSGNTIYF.

The V and J genes are TRBV15 and TRBJ1-5, with D possibly being TRBD1 (6 bases). This CDR3 is 13 amino acids long. V was shortened by 8 bases and J by 5 bases, with 13 bases between the two germline ends. Germline V gene sequence: CDR1 LNHNV, CDR2 YYDKDF (reference sequence). The DNA of the CDR3 is TGTGCCACCGGAATGGGGGCATATCAGCCCCAGCATTTT. Protein product: CATGMGAYQPQHF.

The rearrangement links TRBV25-1 to TRBJ1-1; D gene uncertain. V was shortened by 6 bases and J by 4 bases, with 12 bases between the two germline ends. This CDR3 contains 13 residues. Germline V lookup: CDR1 MGHDK, CDR2 SYGVNS. This CDR3 is CASRSSRRTEAFF. The CDR3 DNA reads TGTGCCAGCAGGAGTTCGCGTCGCACTGAAGCTTTCTTT.

The DNA for the CDR3 is TGTGCCAGCAGCTTAGAAGGACTAGCGGGCAATGAGCAGTTCTTC. This translates into CASSLEGLAGNEQFF. V is TRBV7-2 and J is TRBJ2-1, with 11 bases identical to TRBD2. The CDR3 totals 15 residues. V was pared by 1 base and J by 6 bases, with 2 bases of the junction left unmatched. The germline gives CDR1 SGHTA, CDR2 FQGNSA.

The chain couples TRBV5-1 to TRBJ2-3; 8 bases line up with TRBD2. J gave up 2 bases and V 2 bases, and 7 bases lay outside the gene matches. Germline loops: CDR1 SGHRS, CDR2 YFSETQ. CDR3 length: 16 amino acids. DNA for the CDR3: TGCGCCAGCAGCTTCGGGGGGGGAAAGCCCACAGATACGCAGTATTTT. Protein: CASSFGGGKPTDTQYF.

The V call is TRBV7-9, the J call TRBJ2-1; perhaps TRBD1 as D (6 bases). The CDR3 runs 16 residues. CDR1 and CDR2 (germline): SEHNR, FQNEAQ (reference sequence). Trimming pared 4 bases from V and 0 bases from J, leaving 13 bases between. The DNA of the CDR3 is TGTGCCAGCAGCTCGCCGGGACAAAGCTCCTACAATGAGCAGTTCTTC. Translation gives CASSSPGQSSYNEQFF.

The V call is TRBV6-6, the J call TRBJ2-7; 9 bases align to TRBD1. The germline V gene has CDR1 MNHNY and CDR2 SVGAGI (reference sequence). This CDR3 contains 14 residues. The J segment lost 3 bases and the V segment lost 5 bases, leaving 5 bases of the junction unmatched. The DNA for the CDR3 is TGTGCCAGCAGTCCGGGACAGGGAATCTACGAGCAGTACTTC. This translates into CASSPGQGIYEQYF.

The chain has TRBV6-1 and TRBJ1-2, with 7 nucleotides matching TRBD1. The CDR3 is made up of 13 amino acids. With 10 bases clipped from V and 6 bases from J, the junction kept 11 bases outside the gene matches. Germline assignment: CDR1 MNHNS and CDR2 SASEGT. The CDR3 region has the DNA TGTGCCAACCCCAAGCTAACAGGGGATGGCTACACCTTC. It encodes CANPKLTGDGYTF.

This chain connects TRBV6-4 to TRBJ2-2; TRBD2 aligns across 11 bases. CDR3 length: 16 amino acids. CDR1 is MRHNA, CDR2 SNTAGT, per germline. V shed 5 bases and J 0 bases; nucleotides not matched to a gene: 2. The CDR3 here is CASSQTSGANTGELFF. CDR3 nucleotide sequence: TGTGCCAGCAGTCAGACTAGCGGGGCGAACACCGGGGAGCTGTTTTTT.

This clone showed up just a few times. This chain joins TRBV5-1 and TRBJ1-1; D gene uncertain. The V end lost 0 bases, the J end lost 7 bases, and 7 bases lay between the germline ends. Germline CDR1 SGHRS, CDR2 YFSETQ. This CDR3 comprises 12 residues. The CDR3 loop reads CASSLGQVEAFF. The CDR3 bases are TGCGCCAGCAGCTTGGGACAAGTTGAAGCTTTCTTT. Supplemented by reference TRBV5-1 and TRBJ1-1, the full variable domain reads KAGVTQTPRYLIKTRGQQVTLSCSPISGHRSVSWYQQTPGQGLQFLFEYFSETQRNKGNFPGRFSGRQFSNSRSEMNVSTLELGDSALYLCASSLGQVEAFFGQGTRLTVV.

This clone has a handful of counts. Other DNA sequences in the same sample also yield this CDR3. J is TRBJ1-1 and V is TRBV7-9; possible D gene TRBD1, 5 bases. CDR3 size: 15 residues. Trimming cost V 1 base and J 0 bases, with 9 bases left between them. The germline V gene encodes CDR1 SEHNR and CDR2 FQNEAQ (reference sequence). The CDR3 coding sequence is TGTGCCAGCAGCTTAGGTCAGGGAATGAACACTGAAGCTTTCTTT. Translated: CASSLGQGMNTEAFF. Looking up the rest from reference TRBV7-9 and TRBJ1-1 gives the full variable domain: DTGVSQNPRHKITKRGQNVTFRCDPISEHNRLYWYRQTLGQGPEFLTYFQNEAQLEKSRLLSDRFSAERPKGSFSTLEIQRTEQGDSAMYLCASSLGQGMNTEAFFGQGTRLTVV.

The chain carries TRBV6-5 and TRBJ1-2; D gene unclear. The V end was cut by 2 bases, the J end by 10 bases, with 14 bases between. The germline CDR1 and CDR2 sequences are MNHEY and SVGAGI. This CDR3 contains 13 residues. The CDR3 loop is CASSYRSGSDYTF. The CDR3 region has the DNA TGTGCCAGCAGTTACAGGTCAGGTAGTGACTACACCTTC.

The chain combines TRBV2 with TRBJ1-2; D is possibly TRBD1 (6 bases). Germline CDR1 reads SNHLY; CDR2 reads FYNNEI. Trimming took 4 bases from V and 5 from J, leaving 17 bases between them. This CDR3 spans 15 amino acids. DNA for the CDR3: TGTGCCAGCAGTGTATCGGCGACAGGTTATTATGGCTACACCTTC. Translation: CASSVSATGYYGYTF.

Here the CDR3 reads CASSQDARAVGNEQFF. The CDR3 bases are TGCGCCAGCAGCCAAGATGCGAGGGCCGTTGGCAATGAGCAGTTCTTC. The rearrangement links TRBV4-3 to TRBJ2-1; the D gene is possibly TRBD2 (5 bases). The V gene lost 0 bases and the J gene lost 6 bases, with 15 bases spanning the gap. The CDR3 loop spans 16 amino acids. CDR1 LGHNA and CDR2 YSLEER come from the germline V gene.

J is TRBJ2-3 and V is TRBV5-1; tentatively, D is TRBD2 (6 bases). The CDR3 extends over 15 amino acids. Germline V gives CDR1 SGHRS, CDR2 YFSETQ. V was pared by 0 bases and J by 5 bases, with 13 bases between. The CDR3 loop is CASSLEVGGLDTQYF. The CDR3 coding sequence is TGCGCCAGCAGCTTGGAGGTCGGGGGTTTAGATACGCAGTATTTT.

This rearrangement joins TRBV7-2 to TRBJ2-3, with D unresolved. Germline CDR1 SGHTA, CDR2 FQGNSA. V was pared by 5 bases and J by 2 bases, with 11 bases between. This CDR3 contains 14 residues. The CDR3 coding sequence is TGTGCCAGCAGCCGGCGGCGGTTCACAGATACGCAGTATTTT. As protein: CASSRRRFTDTQYF.

The rearrangement links TRBV5-4 to TRBJ1-4; D possibly corresponds to TRBD1 (6 bases). Germline assignment: CDR1 SGHNT and CDR2 YYREEE (reference sequence). Trimming removed 0 bases from V and 6 bases from J, with 6 bases in between. The CDR3 contains 13 residues. CDR3 DNA sequence: TGTGCCAGCAGCTTGGGGACAGATGAAAAACTGTTTTTT. This translates into CASSLGTDEKLFF.

This clone showed up just a few times. The CDR3 protein is CASSSSGETEAFF. The CDR3 DNA reads TGTGCCAGCAGCTCTTCAGGGGAGACTGAAGCTTTCTTT. This sequence joins TRBV7-8 and TRBJ1-1; a possible D gene is TRBD1 (6 bases). The CDR3 sequence is 13 residues long. The germline gives CDR1 SGHVS, CDR2 FQNEAQ. V lost 4 bases to trimming and J lost 5 bases, with 11 bases between them. The whole variable domain, remainder taken from reference TRBV7-8 and TRBJ1-1, is GAGVSQSPRYKVAKRGQDVALRCDPISGHVSLFWYQQALGQGPEFLTYFQNEAQLDKSGLPSDRFFAERPEGSVSTLKIQRTQQEDSAVYLCASSSSGETEAFFGQGTRLTVV.

The rearrangement uses TRBV2 and TRBJ1-4; D perhaps matches TRBD1 (5 bases). V gave up 4 bases and J gave up 4 bases, with 7 bases separating them. This CDR3 comprises 13 residues. CDR1 and CDR2 (germline): SNHLY, FYNNEI. CDR3 protein: CASSGQGNEKLFF. CDR3 DNA: TGTGCCAGCAGTGGGCAGGGTAATGAAAAACTGTTTTTT.

This chain joins TRBV19 and TRBJ2-5, with 14 bases aligning to TRBD2. Germline trimming cut 9 bases from V and 5 bases from J; bases unmatched to any gene: 8. CDR1 and CDR2 (germline): LNHDA, SQIVND (reference sequence). The CDR3 is 15 residues long. CDR3 region: CASRPRTSGGETQYF. The CDR3 DNA reads TGTGCCAGCCGGCCTCGGACTAGCGGGGGGGAGACCCAGTACTTC.

V and J are TRBV27 and TRBJ2-1; 7 nucleotides agree with TRBD1. Trimming removed 9 bases from V and 3 bases from J; junction bases left unmatched: 8. CDR3 length: 14 residues. Germline CDR1 and CDR2: MNHEY and SMNVEV (reference sequence). The DNA for the CDR3 is TGTGCCAGTGGCCACAGGGGAAGCTACAATGAGCAGTTCTTC. Translated: CASGHRGSYNEQFF.

The gene calls are TRBV7-2 and TRBJ2-5, with 9 bases fitting TRBD1. Per the germline V gene, CDR1 is SGHTA and CDR2 is FQGNSA. Unmatched junction bases numbered 13, after V lost 2 bases and J lost 3 bases. The CDR3 has 18 amino acids. In DNA, the CDR3 is TGTGCCAGCAGCTTAATGAGAGTGGGGCGGACAGGGGAAGAGACCCAGTACTTC. Its protein is CASSLMRVGRTGEETQYF.

The gene calls are TRBV4-1 and TRBJ1-1, with a weak D call TRBD1 (5 bases). Trimming left V 4 bases short and J 1 base short, with 7 bases between. The CDR3 covers 13 residues. Germline loops: CDR1 MGHRA, CDR2 YSYEKL. The CDR3 bases are TGCGCCAGCAGCCTCGGGGGGAACACTGAAGCTTTCTTT. As protein: CASSLGGNTEAFF.

The rearrangement uses TRBV7-9 and TRBJ1-4; 7 nucleotides agree with TRBD1. Germline CDR1 and CDR2: SEHNR and FQNEAQ (reference sequence). V dropped 5 bases and J dropped 1; count of bases not matched to a gene: 7. This CDR3 comprises 16 residues. The DNA for the CDR3 is TGTGCCAGCAGCCCAGGGGGTTCGAGAACTAATGAAAAACTGTTTTTT. Protein product: CASSPGGSRTNEKLFF.

This chain uses TRBV29-1 with TRBJ2-1, with 7 bases that match TRBD2. CDR1 is SQVTM and CDR2 is ANQGSEA in the germline V gene. The CDR3 spans 13 residues. Trimming at V came to 6 bases and at J to 9 bases, leaving 11 bases not matched to a gene. CDR3 in amino acids: CSVEVGGRIEQFF. The DNA for the CDR3 is TGCAGCGTGGAGGTGGGCGGGAGAATTGAGCAGTTCTTC.